A single sample gave rise to the 15 T cell receptor beta chains below, sequenced in a study of T cells in Graves' hyperthyroidism and ophthalmopathy. Amplification of TCR beta CDR3 regions used RNA as the template. Initially, a first-round RT-PCR of the TCR CDR3 employed the HTBI primer set. In TCRdb, the multiplex PCR reads were re-called with MiXCR into one record per CDR3 protein. The profile shows around 600,000 distinct CDR3 sequences, 16% of them singletons. The material sequenced was blood. These receptors were taken from a woman between 40 and 50 years old with Graves' ophthalmopathy.

Note on this clonotype: One base away lies a much larger clone, so this may be a sequencing read error. The rearrangement joins TRBV6-5 to TRBJ2-1, with 7 bases fitting TRBD2. The CDR3 spans 15 residues. Looked up from germline, CDR1 is MNHEY and CDR2 is SVGAGI. V shed 4 bases, J shed 5 bases, and the junction held 8 bases outside the gene matches. For the CDR3, the DNA is TGTGCCAGCAGTTTTACTAGCGCGGATAACAATGAGCAGTTCTTC. Translation gives CASSFTSADNNEQFF.

This clonotype was recorded many times. V gene TRBV5-6 combines with J gene TRBJ1-4; D uncertain. Germline V gene sequence: CDR1 SGHDT, CDR2 YYEEEE. This CDR3 is built from 14 residues. Trimming removed 0 bases from V and 6 bases from J, with 9 bases in between. CDR3 amino acids: CASSLGRFDEKLFF. In DNA, the CDR3 is TGTGCCAGCAGCTTGGGCCGGTTTGATGAAAAACTGTTTTTT.

A note on this clonotype: A much larger clone differs from this one at a single base, so this may be a read error. The V call is TRBV5-5, the J call TRBJ1-5; the D gene is possibly TRBD1 (6 bases). Germline CDR1 and CDR2: SGHKS and YYEKEE (reference sequence). This CDR3 spans 16 amino acids. The CDR3 DNA reads TGTGCCAGGAGCTTGGACACAGGGTATGGGGATCAGCCCCAGCATTTT. It encodes CARSLDTGYGDQPQHF.

This clonotype was seen a few times. The V and J genes are TRBV28 and TRBJ2-3, with 9 bases fitting TRBD2. V lost 2 bases and J lost 10; bases outside the gene matches: 7. The germline gives CDR1 MDHEN, CDR2 SYDVKM. This CDR3 has 14 amino acids. Here the CDR3 reads CASSLLAGKGAQYF. The CDR3 DNA sequence: TGTGCCAGCAGTTTACTAGCGGGAAAGGGAGCGCAGTATTTT.

This clonotype has at least ten counts. V is TRBV7-8 and J is TRBJ2-7; D ambiguous. The germline V gene encodes CDR1 SGHVS and CDR2 FQNEAQ. The CDR3 loop spans 13 amino acids. V lost 7 bases to trimming and J lost 2 bases, with 12 bases between them. The CDR3 DNA is TGTGCCAGCATCGGGCCCTGGGCCTACGAGCAGTACTTC. As protein: CASIGPWAYEQYF.

V and J are TRBV5-8 and TRBJ1-5, with 7 nucleotides matching TRBD1. The trim removed 4 bases at V and 2 bases at J, leaving 9 bases unmatched. CDR1 SGHTS and CDR2 YDEGEE come from the germline V gene. This CDR3 is built from 16 residues. The CDR3 reads CASSQSGGARNQPQHF. CDR3 DNA sequence: TGTGCCAGCAGCCAATCAGGGGGGGCCCGCAATCAGCCCCAGCATTTT. The whole variable domain, filled in from reference TRBV5-8 and TRBJ1-5, reads EAGVTQSPTHLIKTRGQQATLRCSPISGHTSVYWYQQALGLGLQFLLWYDEGEERNRGNFPPRFSGRQFPNYSSELNVNALELEDSALYLCASSQSGGARNQPQHFGDGTRLSIL.

J is TRBJ1-1 and V is TRBV6-1; the D is unclear. The CDR3 runs to 13 residues. The germline CDR1 and CDR2 sequences are MNHNS and SASEGT. V was shortened by 7 bases and J by 1 base, with 10 bases between the two germline ends. The CDR3 DNA reads TGTGCCAGCATTCTCTCAAGGAACACTGAAGCTTTCTTT. Protein: CASILSRNTEAFF.

This clonotype was observed many times. V is TRBV11-3 and J is TRBJ2-5; 9 nucleotides match TRBD2. The CDR3 spans 17 residues. CDR1 is SGHNT, CDR2 YENEEA, per germline. V was pared by 5 bases and J by 4 bases, with 14 bases of the junction left unmatched. CDR3 sequence (DNA): TGTGCCAGCAGCCTCCTGAGGGAGCGGGAGGCCCGAGAGACCCAGTACTTC. Translating gives CASSLLREREARETQYF.

This clonotype occurred many times. This sequence joins TRBV2 and TRBJ2-3; 10 bases match TRBD2. CDR3 length: 16 amino acids. V was pared by 8 bases and J by 2 bases, with 10 bases of the junction left unmatched. Germline V gene sequence: CDR1 SNHLY, CDR2 FYNNEI. CDR3 sequence (DNA): TGTGCCAGCGAACTTCTAGCGGGAGTCACCACAGATACGCAGTATTTT. Translated: CASELLAGVTTDTQYF. The variable domain in full, with the rest retrieved from reference TRBV2 and TRBJ2-3, is EPEVTQTPSHQVTQMGQEVILRCVPISNHLYFYWYRQILGQKVEFLVSFYNNEISEKSEIFDDQFSVERPDGSNFTLKIRSTKLEDSAMYFCASELLAGVTTDTQYFGPGTRLTVL.

This clonotype was observed many times. The chain has TRBV14 and TRBJ2-5; D possibly corresponds to TRBD1 (6 bases). V was shortened by 1 base and J by 5 bases, with 11 bases between the two germline ends. CDR1 is SGHDN and CDR2 is FVKESK in the germline V gene. The CDR3 consists of 14 residues. The CDR3 sequence: CASSQVQGSETQYF. The CDR3 coding sequence is TGTGCCAGCAGCCAAGTACAGGGTTCGGAGACCCAGTACTTC.

The table lists this clonotype with many counts. The chain combines TRBV12-3 or TRBV12-4 with TRBJ2-5; maybe TRBD2 (6 bases). With 8 bases removed from V and 2 bases from J, the gap between germline ends came to 9 bases. The CDR3 contains 12 residues. CDR3 region: CASRRGQETQYF. CDR3 DNA sequence: TGTGCCAGCCGCCGGGGGCAAGAGACCCAGTACTTC.

A few counts support this clonotype. The genes are TRBV5-1 and TRBJ1-6; D ambiguous. This CDR3 is 14 amino acids long. V dropped 4 bases and J dropped 8 bases, with 13 bases sitting between them. Germline loops: CDR1 SGHRS, CDR2 YFSETQ. The CDR3: CASSEVREDSPLHF. DNA of the CDR3: TGCGCCAGCAGCGAGGTCCGTGAGGATTCACCCCTCCACTTT.

The chain uses TRBV9 and TRBJ1-2; no definite D call. From germline, CDR1 is SGDLS and CDR2 YYNGEE. The V end was cut by 5 bases, the J end by 9 bases, with 17 bases between. The CDR3 runs to 13 residues. In nucleotides, the CDR3 is TGTGCCAGCAGGTCGATGGGCGTTCGGAGCTACACCTTC. It specifies CASRSMGVRSYTF.

This clonotype showed up many times. V usage is TRBV7-6 and J usage is TRBJ2-1; 10 bases agree with TRBD2. V was pared by 0 bases and J by 3 bases, with 14 bases of the junction left unmatched. Looked up from germline, CDR1 is SGHVS and CDR2 is FNYEAQ. The CDR3 has 20 residues. The CDR3 is CASSLAPTGTSATLYNEQFF. DNA for the CDR3: TGTGCCAGCAGCTTAGCCCCGACCGGGACTAGCGCGACACTCTACAATGAGCAGTTCTTC.

J is TRBJ2-2 and V is TRBV7-9; D is possibly TRBD2 (5 bases). CDR1 and CDR2 (germline): SEHNR, FQNEAQ (reference sequence). This CDR3 region has 13 residues. Trimming shortened V by 8 bases and J by 4 bases, and 11 bases separated the two germline ends. The CDR3 reads CASVAGSTGELFF. The CDR3, as DNA: TGTGCCAGCGTGGCTGGGAGCACCGGGGAGCTGTTTTTT. The full variable domain, rest sourced from reference TRBV7-9 and TRBJ2-2, is DTGVSQNPRHKITKRGQNVTFRCDPISEHNRLYWYRQTLGQGPEFLTYFQNEAQLEKSRLLSDRFSAERPKGSFSTLEIQRTEQGDSAMYLCASVAGSTGELFFGEGSRLTVL.